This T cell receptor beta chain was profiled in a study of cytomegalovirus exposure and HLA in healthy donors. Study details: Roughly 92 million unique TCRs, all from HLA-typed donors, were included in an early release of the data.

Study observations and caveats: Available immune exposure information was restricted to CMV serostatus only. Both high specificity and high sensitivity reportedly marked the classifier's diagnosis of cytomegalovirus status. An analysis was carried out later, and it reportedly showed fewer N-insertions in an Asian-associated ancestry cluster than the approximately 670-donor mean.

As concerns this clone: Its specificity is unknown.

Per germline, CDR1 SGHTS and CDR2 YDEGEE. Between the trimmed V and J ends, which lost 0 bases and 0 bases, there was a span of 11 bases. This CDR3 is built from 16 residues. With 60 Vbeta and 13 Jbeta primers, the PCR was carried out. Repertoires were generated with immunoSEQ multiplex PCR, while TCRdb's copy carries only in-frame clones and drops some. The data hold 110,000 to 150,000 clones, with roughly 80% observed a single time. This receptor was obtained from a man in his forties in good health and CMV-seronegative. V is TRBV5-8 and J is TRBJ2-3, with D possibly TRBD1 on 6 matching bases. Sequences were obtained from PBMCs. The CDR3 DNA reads TGTGCCAGCAGCTTGGGGACAGAACCCAGCACAGATACGCAGTATTTT. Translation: CASSLGTEPSTDTQYF. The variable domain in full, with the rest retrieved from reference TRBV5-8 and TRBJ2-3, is EAGVTQSPTHLIKTRGQQATLRCSPISGHTSVYWYQQALGLGLQFLLWYDEGEERNRGNFPPRFSGRQFPNYSSELNVNALELEDSALYLCASSLGTEPSTDTQYFGPGTRLTVL.